These 12 T cell receptor beta chains were all obtained from the same sample, sequenced in a study of T cells in localized non-small cell lung cancer. Sequencing was performed with immunoSEQ multiplex PCR; in TCRdb, only in-frame clones are kept and a portion is missing. Among about 21,000 clones listed, about 90% were seen once. The material sequenced was peripheral blood, taken before any cancer treatment. The receptors here all came from a male donor older than 55 with stage I squamous cell lung carcinoma.

The chain joins TRBV19 to TRBJ2-1; 8 bases are shared with TRBD2. There are 17 residues in the CDR3. Germline V gene data show CDR1 as LNHDA and CDR2 as SQIVND (reference sequence). The V segment lost 2 bases and the J segment 1 base; nucleotides outside the gene matches: 7. CDR3 DNA sequence: TGTGCCAGTAGTATAAGACCCCGGGAGGGGTCCTACAATGAGCAGTTCTTC. Translation gives CASSIRPREGSYNEQFF.

The chain recombines TRBV6-1 with TRBJ2-7, with D maybe TRBD1 (5 bases). Germline loops: CDR1 MNHNS, CDR2 SASEGT. Between the trimmed V and J ends, which lost 8 bases and 3 bases, there was a span of 11 bases. CDR3 size: 12 residues. The CDR3 region has the DNA TGTGCCAGCGGTGGCAGGGTCTACGAGCAGTACTTC. It yields the protein CASGGRVYEQYF.

This clone was seen once. The chain combines TRBV18 with TRBJ2-7; 7 positions match TRBD1. The CDR3 length is 15 residues. V was pared by 5 bases and J by 3 bases, with 10 bases of the junction left unmatched. In germline, CDR1 is KGHSH, CDR2 LQKENI. DNA for the CDR3: TGTGCCAGCTCATCTCGGACAGGTGAGATCTACGAGCAGTACTTC. Encoded protein: CASSSRTGEIYEQYF.

As for this clone: A far larger clone lies a single base away; this is likely a read error. The same CDR3 also results from other DNA sequences found in this sample. This chain connects TRBV4-1 to TRBJ2-7; 8 nucleotides align to TRBD2. In germline, CDR1 is MGHRA, CDR2 YSYEKL. This CDR3 comprises 16 residues. Trimming removed 0 bases from V and 5 bases from J; junction bases left unmatched: 9. The CDR3 coding sequence is TGCGCCAGCAGCCAAGATGGGAGTAGCGGGGCTAACGAGCAGTACTTC. Protein product: CASSQDGSSGANEQYF.

V and J are TRBV4-3 and TRBJ1-2; TRBD1 matches 9 bases. V lost 3 bases to trimming and J lost 6 bases; unmatched junction nucleotides: 14. This CDR3 is 17 amino acids long. Germline CDR1 is LGHNA and CDR2 is YSLEER. The CDR3 protein is CASSQGQGDDFLNGYTF. The CDR3 nucleotides read TGCGCCAGCAGCCAGGGACAGGGTGACGATTTTCTAAATGGCTACACCTTC.

This chain joins TRBV19 and TRBJ1-1, with D uncertain. The V gene lost 8 bases and the J gene lost 2 bases, with 12 bases spanning the gap. The CDR3 runs 13 residues. Germline V gene lookup returns CDR1 LNHDA and CDR2 SQIVND (reference sequence). The CDR3 region has the DNA TGTGCCAGTGCTTACACCGCAAACACTGAAGCTTTCTTT. Protein product: CASAYTANTEAFF.

This clone was counted only a few times. V and J are TRBV10-3 and TRBJ1-6; 9 bases map to TRBD1. The CDR3 has 15 amino acids. Germline lookup yields CDR1 ENHRY and CDR2 SYGVKD. J gave up 5 bases and V 4 bases, and 3 bases lay outside the gene matches. CDR3 region: CAISADRGNNSPLHF. The CDR3, as DNA: TGTGCCATCAGTGCAGACAGGGGGAATAATTCACCCCTCCACTTT.

To note about this clone: The germline gene is not matched at one end of the junction; a read error may be the cause. The chain employs TRBV19 and TRBJ2-5, with D perhaps assigned TRBD1 or TRBD2 (5 bases each). This CDR3 has 14 amino acids. Germline V lookup: CDR1 LNHDA, CDR2 SQIVND (reference sequence). The CDR3 DNA is TGTGCCAGTAGTATAGATGGCAGGACGAGGGGTTTCGACTTC. The encoded protein is CASSIDGRTRGFDF. Full variable domain (rest looked up from reference TRBV19 and TRBJ2-5): DGGITQSPKYLFRKEGQNVTLSCEQNLNHDAMYWYRQDPGQGLRLIYYSQIVNDFQKGDIAEGYSVSREKKESFPLTVTSAQKNPTAFYLCASSIDGRTRGFDFGPGTRLLVL.

The chain is built from TRBV5-1 and TRBJ1-3, with unresolved D. The CDR3 totals 15 residues. CDR1 and CDR2 from the germline V gene are SGHRS and YFSETQ. Trimming stripped 5 bases from V and 2 bases from J, with 14 bases between. The CDR3 here is CASSEGLVAGNTIYF. The CDR3, as DNA: TGCGCCAGCAGTGAGGGTCTTGTCGCTGGAAACACCATATATTTT.

The chain is built from TRBV27 and TRBJ2-2, with a weak D call TRBD2 (6 bases). The V gene's germline CDR1 is MNHEY and CDR2 SMNVEV (reference sequence). CDR3 length equals 15 residues. With 6 bases removed from V and 0 bases from J, the gap between germline ends came to 11 bases. The CDR3 DNA sequence: TGTGCCAGCAGCCGGCGGGGAACGAACACCGGGGAGCTGTTTTTT. Translation: CASSRRGTNTGELFF.

The V and J genes are TRBV5-1 and TRBJ1-1, with TRBD1 matching over 10 bases. The CDR3 totals 16 residues. V shed 2 bases, J shed 1 base, and the junction held 5 bases outside the gene matches. Germline V gene data show CDR1 as SGHRS and CDR2 as YFSETQ. Here the CDR3 reads CASSLDRGRRNTEAFF. The CDR3 nucleotides are TGCGCCAGCAGCTTAGACAGGGGGCGCCGGAACACTGAAGCTTTCTTT.

The chain joins TRBV5-1 to TRBJ2-3, with 16 bases aligning to TRBD2. This CDR3 comprises 16 residues. The germline gives CDR1 SGHRS, CDR2 YFSETQ. Trimming removed 8 bases from V and 2 bases from J; junction bases left unmatched: 5. CDR3 nucleotide sequence: TGCGCCAGTGGGACTAGCGGGGGGGCGAACACAGATACGCAGTATTTT. Its protein product is CASGTSGGANTDTQYF.